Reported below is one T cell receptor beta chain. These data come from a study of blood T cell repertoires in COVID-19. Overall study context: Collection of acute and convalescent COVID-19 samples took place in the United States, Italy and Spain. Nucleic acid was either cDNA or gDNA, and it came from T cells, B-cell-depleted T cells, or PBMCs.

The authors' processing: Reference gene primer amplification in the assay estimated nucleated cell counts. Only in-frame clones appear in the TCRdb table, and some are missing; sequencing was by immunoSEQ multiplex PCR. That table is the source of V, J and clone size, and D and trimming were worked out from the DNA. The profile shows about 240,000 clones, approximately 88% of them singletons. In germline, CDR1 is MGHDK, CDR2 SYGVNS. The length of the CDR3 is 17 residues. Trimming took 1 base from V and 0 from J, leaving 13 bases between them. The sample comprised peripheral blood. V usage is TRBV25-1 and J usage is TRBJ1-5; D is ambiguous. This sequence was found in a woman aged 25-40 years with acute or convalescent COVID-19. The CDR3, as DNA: TGTGCCAGCAGTGAATCTACAGTGATAGGTAGCAATCAGCCCCAGCATTTT. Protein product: CASSESTVIGSNQPQHF.